Shown below are 20 T cell receptor beta chains from a single sample sequenced in a study of TIL therapy for anti-PD-1-resistant metastatic lung cancer. The immunoSEQ assay was v3. Produced via immunoSEQ multiplex PCR; TCRdb's table is partial and in-frame only. The data hold 45,000 to 75,000 clones, with 87% observed a single time. Specified time point: pre-treatment sample, taken before nivolumab and TIL therapy. The sample in question was blood, obtained at baseline. The receptors shown here come from a person between 25 and 80 years old with non-small cell lung cancer.

This chain uses TRBV27 with TRBJ1-1; D gene uncertain. CDR1 is MNHEY and CDR2 is SMNVEV in the germline V gene (reference sequence). Trimming pared 5 bases from V and 5 bases from J, leaving 21 bases between. The CDR3 length is 16 residues. CDR3 region: CASSRPAVGLRTEAFF. CDR3 DNA: TGTGCCAGCAGTCGGCCGGCAGTCGGTTTGAGGACTGAAGCTTTCTTT.

V is TRBV3-1 (or the pseudogene TRBV3-2) and J is TRBJ2-7; 12 bases are shared with TRBD2. The CDR3 runs 16 residues. Germline CDR1 is LGHDT and CDR2 is YNNKEL (reference sequence). V was clipped by 3 bases and J by 6 bases; unmatched bases: 9. CDR3: CASSHGLAGRGSEQYF. CDR3 nucleotide sequence: TGTGCCAGCAGCCACGGACTAGCGGGGCGGGGCTCCGAGCAGTACTTC.

The chain uses TRBV3-1 (or the pseudogene TRBV3-2) and TRBJ1-3; D gene ambiguous. V was pared by 1 base and J by 4 bases, with 8 bases between. Looked up from germline, CDR1 is LGHDT and CDR2 is YNNKEL (reference sequence). The CDR3 sequence is 14 residues long. CDR3: CASSQGPRGNTIYF. CDR3 DNA: TGTGCCAGCAGCCAAGGTCCGCGAGGAAACACCATATATTTT.

The rearrangement joins TRBV4-1 to TRBJ2-1; 8 bases agree with TRBD2. The CDR3 extends over 17 amino acids. In germline, CDR1 is MGHRA, CDR2 YSYEKL. Germline trimming cut 0 bases from V and 10 bases from J; bases unmatched to any gene: 14. The CDR3 is CASSQDDSGVMGAEQFF. Here the CDR3 DNA reads TGCGCCAGCAGCCAAGACGATAGCGGGGTGATGGGCGCGGAGCAGTTCTTC.

The V gene is TRBV5-8, the J gene TRBJ2-7; D remains unclear. Germline CDR1 reads SGHTS; CDR2 reads YDEGEE. Trimming cost V 3 bases and J 0 bases, with 7 bases left between them. This CDR3 contains 13 residues. DNA of the CDR3: TGTGCCAGCAGCTCAGCGAACTCCTACGAGCAGTACTTC. It codes for CASSSANSYEQYF. The full variable domain, in which reference TRBV5-8 and TRBJ2-7 provide the parts outside the CDR3, is EAGVTQSPTHLIKTRGQQATLRCSPISGHTSVYWYQQALGLGLQFLLWYDEGEERNRGNFPPRFSGRQFPNYSSELNVNALELEDSALYLCASSSANSYEQYFGPGTRLTVT.

The chain is built from TRBV7-3 and TRBJ1-6; no definite D call. Trimming removed 8 bases from V and 0 bases from J, with 5 bases in between. CDR3 length equals 13 residues. The germline gives CDR1 SGHTA, CDR2 FQGTGA. The CDR3 bases are TGTGCCAGCCAGTCCTCCTATAATTCACCCCTCCACTTT. Translation: CASQSSYNSPLHF. The full variable domain, with the rest looked up from reference TRBV7-3 and TRBJ1-6, is GAGVSQTPSNKVTEKGKYVELRCDPISGHTALYWYRQSLGQGPEFLIYFQGTGAADDSGLPNDRFFAVRPEGSVSTLKIQRTERGDSAVYLCASQSSYNSPLHFGNGTRLTVT.

J is TRBJ1-5 and V is TRBV20-1; D is perhaps TRBD1 (6 bases). The CDR3 has 11 amino acids. CDR1 DFQATT and CDR2 SNEGSKA come from the germline V gene (reference sequence). V lost 6 bases to trimming and J lost 7 bases, with 10 bases between them. The CDR3 nucleotides read TGCAGTGCCCAGGGGTCCCAGCCCCAGCATTTT. Amino acid sequence: CSAQGSQPQHF.

The rearrangement uses TRBV18 and TRBJ1-1; TRBD1 aligns across 7 bases. The CDR3 extends over 15 amino acids. The junction had 8 bases not matched to a gene; V was cut back by 6 bases and J by 1 base. CDR1 and CDR2 from the germline V gene are KGHSH and LQKENI. The CDR3 DNA is TGTGCCAGCTCGCCTAGATCAGGGGGGAACACTGAAGCTTTCTTT. Amino acids: CASSPRSGGNTEAFF.

V is TRBV2 and J is TRBJ2-7, with D possibly being TRBD1 (6 bases). Germline values: CDR1 SNHLY, CDR2 FYNNEI. V was trimmed by 6 bases and J by 3 bases, leaving 18 bases between them. The length of the CDR3 is 15 residues. The CDR3 is CASSSSPGQSYEQYF. Written as DNA, the CDR3 is TGTGCCAGCAGCTCAAGTCCGGGACAAAGCTACGAGCAGTACTTC.

This sequence joins TRBV3-1 (or the pseudogene TRBV3-2) and TRBJ2-7, with D tentatively TRBD1 (5 bases). CDR1 LGHDT and CDR2 YNNKEL come from the germline V gene (reference sequence). V shed 4 bases and J shed 6 bases, with 13 bases lying between them. The CDR3 runs 13 residues. CDR3 residues: CASSPHTGIEQYF. The DNA of the CDR3 is TGTGCCAGCAGCCCTCACACAGGCATCGAGCAGTACTTC.

The rearrangement links TRBV2 to TRBJ2-3, with D unclear. The germline V gene encodes CDR1 SNHLY and CDR2 FYNNEI. Trimming left V 7 bases short and J 6 bases short, with 20 bases between. This CDR3 comprises 15 residues. CDR3 loop: CASTRSSSLGDTQYF. CDR3 bases: TGTGCCAGCACCAGATCAAGCAGCCTGGGGGATACGCAGTATTTT. The full variable domain, completed using reference TRBV2 and TRBJ2-3, is EPEVTQTPSHQVTQMGQEVILRCVPISNHLYFYWYRQILGQKVEFLVSFYNNEISEKSEIFDDQFSVERPDGSNFTLKIRSTKLEDSAMYFCASTRSSSLGDTQYFGPGTRLTVL.

The genes are TRBV2 and TRBJ1-5; the D is unclear. Trimming removed 7 bases at V and 3 bases at J, with 10 bases between. The CDR3 has 13 amino acids. The germline gives CDR1 SNHLY, CDR2 FYNNEI. This CDR3 is CASNAGNNQPQHF. As DNA, the CDR3 is TGTGCCAGCAATGCGGGGAACAATCAGCCCCAGCATTTT.

The gene calls are TRBV6-5 and TRBJ1-5; 7 nucleotides agree with TRBD1. Losses at the gene ends were 5 bases for V and 7 bases for J; bases not matched to a gene: 11. Per the germline V gene, CDR1 is MNHEY and CDR2 is SVGAGI. The CDR3 covers 15 residues. The CDR3 is CASSQTPGGGQPQHF. CDR3 DNA sequence: TGTGCCAGCAGTCAGACCCCAGGGGGAGGCCAGCCCCAGCATTTT.

This clone has a single count. At the DNA level, this CDR3 is encoded by other sequences in the same sample as well. The chain employs TRBV30 and TRBJ1-1, with D perhaps TRBD1 (5 bases). Trimming cost V 0 bases and J 2 bases, with 13 bases left between them. The CDR3 spans 15 residues. The V gene's germline CDR1 is GTSNPN and CDR2 SVGIG (reference sequence). CDR3 DNA sequence: TGTGCCTGGAGTGTAGGAGGGACGCTTAACACTGAAGCTTTCTTT. Translating gives CAWSVGGTLNTEAFF. The full variable domain, completed using reference TRBV30 and TRBJ1-1, is SQTIHQWPATLVQPVGSPLSLECTVEGTSNPNLYWYRQAAGRGLQLLFYSVGIGQISSEVPQNLSASRPQDRQFILSSKKLLLSDSGFYLCAWSVGGTLNTEAFFGQGTRLTVV.

In its sample, this clone was seen once. This chain connects TRBV14 to TRBJ2-1; D uncertain. Germline CDR1 SGHDN, CDR2 FVKESK. This CDR3 comprises 15 residues. V was shortened by 5 bases and J by 9 bases, with 20 bases between the two germline ends. CDR3 sequence: CASSGLSSITTEQFF. Written as DNA, the CDR3 is TGTGCCAGCAGCGGCCTCTCCTCGATAACCACTGAGCAGTTCTTC.

The V and J genes are TRBV10-3 and TRBJ2-3; 10 bases match TRBD2. In germline, CDR1 is ENHRY, CDR2 SYGVKD. The CDR3 extends over 17 amino acids. With V trimmed by 0 bases and J by 2 bases, 5 bases remained unmatched. This CDR3 reads CAISESASGGITDTQYF. For the CDR3, the DNA is TGTGCCATCAGTGAGTCGGCTAGCGGGGGTATCACAGATACGCAGTATTTT.

V is TRBV27 and J is TRBJ1-4; D perhaps matches TRBD1 (6 bases). Trimming pared 10 bases from V and 4 bases from J, leaving 31 bases between. This CDR3 contains 19 residues. Germline loops: CDR1 MNHEY, CDR2 SMNVEV (reference sequence). The CDR3 DNA follows: TGTGCCATTTCCTCCTTGAGCGATTCTGGAGGGGGGGTTAATGAAAAACTGTTTTTT. As protein: CAISSLSDSGGGVNEKLFF.

The chain joins TRBV24-1 to TRBJ2-5; TRBD1 is a possible D gene (6 bases). CDR1 is KGHDR, CDR2 SFDVKD, per germline. This CDR3 is 15 amino acids long. Trimming removed 2 bases from V and 1 base from J, with 10 bases in between. CDR3 bases: TGTGCCACCAGTGATTCGACAGGTCTCCAAGAGACCCAGTACTTC. As protein: CATSDSTGLQETQYF.

The chain links TRBV21-1 to TRBJ1-1; TRBD1 is the table's D call and was not checked against the DNA. TRBV21-1 corresponds to a pseudogene. This CDR3 is 14 amino acids long. CDR3 nucleotides: TGTGCCAGCAGCATCAGGGTGACGAACACTGAAGCTTTCTTT. Translating gives CASSIRVTNTEAFF.

The chain is built from TRBV28 and TRBJ2-7; D may be TRBD1 (5 bases). The CDR3 has 15 amino acids. From germline, CDR1 is MDHEN and CDR2 SYDVKM. V lost 6 bases, J lost 6 bases, and 21 bases lay in between. CDR3 in amino acids: CASSRSWGRVVEQYF. The CDR3 DNA is TGTGCCAGCAGCCGCAGTTGGGGCAGGGTGGTCGAGCAGTACTTC.